The entry that follows covers one T cell receptor beta chain sequence. What it binds is unknown. CDR1 is SGHTA and CDR2 is FQGNSA in the germline V gene. CDR3 length: 16 amino acids. The trim removed 4 bases at V and 6 bases at J, leaving 10 bases unmatched. PCR used 60 Vbeta primers and 13 Jbeta primers. Generated by immunoSEQ multiplex PCR, the TCRdb table keeps only in-frame clones and is missing some. In the table there are around 160,000 clones, more than 65% of which are singletons. This entry belongs to a study of cytomegalovirus exposure and HLA in healthy donors. About the research overall: From donors who were HLA-typed, an early data release held 81 million or so unique TCRs. Study-wide points: Rare TCR sequences predominated, though certain public TCRs were found in many donors. Information on immune exposure was restricted to one variable (CMV serostatus).

The donors comprised healthy bone marrow donors. Material for sequencing was PBMCs. This clonotype was sampled from a woman in her thirties or forties in good health and CMV-seropositive. The chain carries TRBV7-2 and TRBJ2-1; 9 positions agree with TRBD2. The CDR3 coding sequence is TGTGCCAGCAGCTCTCTAGCGGGGAGGGTCCCCAATGAGCAGTTCTTC. Its protein product is CASSSLAGRVPNEQFF.